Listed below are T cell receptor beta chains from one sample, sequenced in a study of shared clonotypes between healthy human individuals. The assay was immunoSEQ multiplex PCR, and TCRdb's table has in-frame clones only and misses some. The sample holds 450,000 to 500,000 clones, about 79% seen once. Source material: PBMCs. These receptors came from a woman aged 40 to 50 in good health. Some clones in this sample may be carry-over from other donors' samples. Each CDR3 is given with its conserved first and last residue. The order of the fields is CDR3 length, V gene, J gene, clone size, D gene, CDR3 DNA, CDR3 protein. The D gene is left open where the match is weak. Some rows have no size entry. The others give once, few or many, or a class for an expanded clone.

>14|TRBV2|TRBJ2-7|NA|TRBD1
TGTGCCAGCAGTCTAGGACAGGTCTTCTACGAGCAGTACTTC
CASSLGQVFYEQYF
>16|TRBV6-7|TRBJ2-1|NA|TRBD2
TGTGCCAGCAGTTACTACGGGACTAGCGTTGACAATGAGCAGTTCTTC
CASSYYGTSVDNEQFF
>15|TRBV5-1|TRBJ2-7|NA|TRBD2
TGCGCCAGCAGCCCGCTAGCGGGAGGCCCCTACGAGCAGTACTTC
CASSPLAGGPYEQYF
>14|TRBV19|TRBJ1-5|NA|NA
TGTGCCAGTAGGGGCCGGGACGACAATCAGCCCCAGCATTTT
CASRGRDDNQPQHF
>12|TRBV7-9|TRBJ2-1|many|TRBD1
TGTGCCAGCAGCTGGACAGGGTATGAGCAGTTCTTC
CASSWTGYEQFF
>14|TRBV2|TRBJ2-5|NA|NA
TGTGCCAGCAGTGAGGTGAGGACCCAAGAGACCCAGTACTTC
CASSEVRTQETQYF
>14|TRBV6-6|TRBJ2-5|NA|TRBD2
TGTGCCAGCAGTGATAGCGGGAGTATCGAGACCCAGTACTTC
CASSDSGSIETQYF
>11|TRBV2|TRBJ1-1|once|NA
TGTGCCAGCAGCCCCAACACTGAAGCTTTCTTT
CASSPNTEAFF
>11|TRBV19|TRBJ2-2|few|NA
TGTGCCAGTAGTTACACCGGGGAGCTGTTTTTT
CASSYTGELFF
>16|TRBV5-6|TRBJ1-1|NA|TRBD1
TGTGCCAGCAGCCCCTTTACGGACAGGGGAAGCACTGAAGCTTTCTTT
CASSPFTDRGSTEAFF
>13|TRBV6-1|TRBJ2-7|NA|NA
TGTGCCAGCAGTCGGGATATGCTATGGGAGCAGTACTTC
CASSRDMLWEQYF
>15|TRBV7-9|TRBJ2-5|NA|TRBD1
TGTGCCAGCAGTCCCGACAGGGGAGGAATGGGGACCCAGTACTTC
CASSPDRGGMGTQYF
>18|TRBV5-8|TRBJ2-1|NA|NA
TGTGCCAGCAGCCGCTCACTTCTCGCGACAGGCTCCTACAATGAGCAGTTCTTC
CASSRSLLATGSYNEQFF
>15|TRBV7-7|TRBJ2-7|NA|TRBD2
TGTGCCAGCAGCTTAAGACTAGCGGGAACCAACGAGCAGTACTTC
CASSLRLAGTNEQYF
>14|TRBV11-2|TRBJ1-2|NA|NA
TGTGCCAGCAGCTTAGTGAACTCCAACTATGGCTACACCTTC
CASSLVNSNYGYTF
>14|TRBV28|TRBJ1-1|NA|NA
TGTGCCAGCAGGCGAACTCCAGAGGTGCCTGAAGCTTTCTTT
CASRRTPEVPEAFF
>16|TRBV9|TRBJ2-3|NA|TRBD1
TGTGCCAGCAGCCTTCCTGGGACAGGGTTCACAGATACGCAGTATTTT
CASSLPGTGFTDTQYF
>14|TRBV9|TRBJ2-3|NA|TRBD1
TGTGCCAGCAGCGACCGGACAGGGGTAGATACGCAGTATTTT
CASSDRTGVDTQYF
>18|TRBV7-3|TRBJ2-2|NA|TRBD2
TGTGCCAGCAGCTTAAACCCCACCGGACTAGAAAACACCGGGGAGCTGTTTTTT
CASSLNPTGLENTGELFF
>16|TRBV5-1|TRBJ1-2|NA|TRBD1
TGCGCCAGCAGCCCAGGGACAGTTGGGGTTAACTATGGCTACACCTTC
CASSPGTVGVNYGYTF
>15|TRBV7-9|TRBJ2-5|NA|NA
TGTGCCAGCAGCTTAGCGCAGGGAATGGAGGAGACCCAGTACTTC
CASSLAQGMEETQYF
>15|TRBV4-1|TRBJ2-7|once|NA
TGCGCCAGCGCCAGTTGGAGCGGGACAACCTACGAGCAGTACTTC
CASASWSGTTYEQYF
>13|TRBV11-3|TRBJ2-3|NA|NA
TGTGCCAGCAGCGGGAGGGACAGCGCGGCGCAGTATTTT
CASSGRDSAAQYF
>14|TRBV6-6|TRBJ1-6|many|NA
TGTGCCAGCAGTTACGAGGCAGGCGGTTCACCCCTCCACTTT
CASSYEAGGSPLHF
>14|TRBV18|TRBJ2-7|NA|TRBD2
TGTGCCAGCTCACTAGCGGGAGGGAGCTACGAGCAGTACTTC
CASSLAGGSYEQYF
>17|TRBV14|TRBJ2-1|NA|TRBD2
TGTGCCAGCAGCCAAGAGTTTGGGGGACTAGCGGTAAATGAGCAGTTCTTC
CASSQEFGGLAVNEQFF
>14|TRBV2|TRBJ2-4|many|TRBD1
TGTGCCAGCAGTGAAGCCAGGGGGCCTGACATTCAGTACTTC
CASSEARGPDIQYF
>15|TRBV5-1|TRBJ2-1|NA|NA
TGCGCCAGCAGCCCCTGGCGGGACGTCTACAATGAGCAGTTCTTC
CASSPWRDVYNEQFF
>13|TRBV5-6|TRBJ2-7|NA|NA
TGTGCCAGCAGTCGGGATTCCTCCTTGGAGCAGTACTTC
CASSRDSSLEQYF
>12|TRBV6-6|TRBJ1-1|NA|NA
TGTGCCAGCAGTTACTCGACCACTGAAGCTTTCTTT
CASSYSTTEAFF
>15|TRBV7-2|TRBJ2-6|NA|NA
TGTGCCAGCAGCTTGCCAGGGCCTGGGGCCAACGTCCTGACTTTC
CASSLPGPGANVLTF
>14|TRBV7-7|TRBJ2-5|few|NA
TGTGCCAGCAGCTCATCTTTCTCCCAAGAGACCCAGTACTTC
CASSSSFSQETQYF